Shown below are 18 T cell receptor beta chains from a single sample sequenced in a study of blood T cell repertoires in COVID-19. The method was immunoSEQ multiplex PCR; TCRdb's version includes in-frame clones alone and lacks a portion of them. The sample lists some 120,000 clones, around 87% seen once, with 3.6% in the top ten. The sample taken for sequencing was peripheral blood. The receptors were gathered from a woman aged 55-70 years with acute or convalescent COVID-19.

The chain employs TRBV3-1 (or the pseudogene TRBV3-2) and TRBJ1-1; D unresolved. This CDR3 region has 15 residues. Germline assignment: CDR1 LGHDT and CDR2 YNNKEL (reference sequence). The germline V and J ends were trimmed by 1 base and 1 base, with 10 bases remaining between them. CDR3 sequence reads: CASSQGLLSNTEAFF. Here the CDR3 DNA reads TGTGCCAGCAGCCAAGGACTCCTTTCGAACACTGAAGCTTTCTTT.

This chain uses TRBV11-2 with TRBJ1-1, with D perhaps TRBD1 (6 bases). With 1 base removed from V and 3 bases from J, the gap between germline ends came to 15 bases. The CDR3 contains 16 residues. Germline CDR1 and CDR2: SGHAT and FQNNGV. CDR3 region: CASSLVGTYFDTEAFF. The CDR3 DNA sequence: TGTGCCAGCAGCTTAGTCGGGACATATTTTGACACTGAAGCTTTCTTT.

The chain is built from TRBV19 and TRBJ2-2; 9 nucleotides agree with TRBD2. The CDR3 consists of 15 residues. The V segment lost 3 bases and the J segment 7 bases; nucleotides outside the gene matches: 6. The germline V gene encodes CDR1 LNHDA and CDR2 SQIVND (reference sequence). CDR3 residues: CASSIDSGSFGELFF. CDR3 in DNA: TGTGCCAGTAGTATTGATAGCGGGAGTTTCGGGGAGCTGTTTTTT.

The rearrangement joins TRBV19 to TRBJ2-7; maybe TRBD2 (6 bases). The CDR3 has 13 residues. The germline V gene has CDR1 LNHDA and CDR2 SQIVND (reference sequence). Trimming cost V 7 bases and J 3 bases, with 13 bases left between them. CDR3 amino acids: CASTSDTRYEQYF. As DNA, the CDR3 is TGTGCCAGTACTAGCGATACTCGCTACGAGCAGTACTTC.

The chain recombines TRBV6-6 with TRBJ2-2; the match to TRBD1 covers 8 bases. Trimming cost V 7 bases and J 5 bases; bases outside gene matches: 9. Germline V gene data show CDR1 as MNHNY and CDR2 as SVGAGI (reference sequence). This CDR3 has 15 amino acids. The CDR3 DNA sequence: TGTGCCAGCATCATGGACAGGGCAAGGACCGGGGAGCTGTTTTTT. This encodes CASIMDRARTGELFF.

V is TRBV20-1 and J is TRBJ2-1; 11 positions agree with TRBD2. The CDR3 spans 16 residues. Germline V gives CDR1 DFQATT, CDR2 SNEGSKA (reference sequence). Trimming at V came to 3 bases and at J to 6 bases, leaving 10 bases not matched to a gene. This chain's CDR3 is CSASPVTSGSTNEQFF. The DNA for the CDR3 is TGCAGTGCTAGTCCAGTAACTAGCGGGAGTACCAATGAGCAGTTCTTC.

The V call is TRBV6-5, the J call TRBJ1-4, with D perhaps TRBD1 (6 bases). This CDR3 region has 15 residues. V dropped 3 bases and J dropped 6 bases, with 14 bases sitting between them. Germline V CDR1 and CDR2: MNHEY, SVGAGI. The CDR3 DNA follows: TGTGCCAGCAGTTATGTACAGGGTGGGGATGAAAAACTGTTTTTT. This encodes CASSYVQGGDEKLFF.

The rearrangement links TRBV27 to TRBJ1-3, with D unresolved. The CDR3 loop spans 13 amino acids. V gave up 5 bases and J gave up 4 bases, with 9 bases separating them. The germline gives CDR1 MNHEY, CDR2 SMNVEV (reference sequence). The CDR3 reads CASSAGFGNTIYF. The CDR3 coding sequence is TGTGCCAGCAGTGCCGGGTTCGGAAACACCATATATTTT.

This clone has a single count. The chain carries TRBV27 and TRBJ1-1; maybe TRBD1 (6 bases). Germline CDR1 is MNHEY and CDR2 is SMNVEV (reference sequence). This CDR3 has 15 amino acids. Trimming shortened V by 5 bases and J by 2 bases, and 15 bases separated the two germline ends. In DNA form, the CDR3 reads TGTGCCAGCAGTGGATTGACAGGAGTAAACACTGAAGCTTTCTTT. Protein: CASSGLTGVNTEAFF.

The chain combines TRBV7-9 with TRBJ1-4; no clear D. Germline V gene sequence: CDR1 SEHNR, CDR2 FQNEAQ (reference sequence). This CDR3 is built from 15 residues. The V end lost 5 bases, the J end lost 5 bases, and 15 bases lay between the germline ends. The CDR3 region is CASSLNSAPNEKLFF. DNA of the CDR3: TGTGCCAGCAGCCTAAACTCTGCCCCAAATGAAAAACTGTTTTTT.

The chain joins TRBV28 to TRBJ1-2; 8 nucleotides line up with TRBD1. Germline trimming cut 3 bases from V and 4 bases from J; bases unmatched to any gene: 10. Germline CDR1 and CDR2: MDHEN and SYDVKM. The CDR3 loop spans 16 amino acids. The chain's CDR3 is CASSFPTGGSIYGYTF. CDR3 nucleotide sequence: TGTGCCAGCAGTTTCCCTACAGGGGGTTCGATCTATGGCTACACCTTC.

This chain connects TRBV20-1 to TRBJ2-1, with D possibly matching TRBD2 (6 bases). CDR3 size: 13 residues. Germline V gene lookup returns CDR1 DFQATT and CDR2 SNEGSKA (reference sequence). The V end was cut by 3 bases, the J end by 9 bases, with 15 bases between. CDR3 nucleotide sequence: TGCAGTGCTAGTCCCTCAGGGAGGACTGAGCAGTTCTTC. Its translation is CSASPSGRTEQFF.

V usage is TRBV5-1 and J usage is TRBJ2-2; TRBD2 matches 9 bases. V dropped 7 bases and J dropped 1; count of bases not matched to a gene: 8. The CDR3 loop spans 16 amino acids. CDR1 is SGHRS and CDR2 is YFSETQ in the germline V gene. The CDR3 DNA sequence: TGCGCCAGCGGGGTTCTAGCGGGGCGGAACACCGGGGAGCTGTTTTTT. Its translation is CASGVLAGRNTGELFF.

The chain is built from TRBV6-2 or TRBV6-3 and TRBJ1-5, with 10 bases aligning to TRBD1. The CDR3 totals 16 residues. Germline-derived CDR1 and CDR2 are MNHEY and SVGEGT. J lost 1 base, V lost 4 bases, and 4 bases had no gene match. The CDR3, as DNA: TGTGCCAGCAGTTCGGGACAGGGGATCAGCAATCAGCCCCAGCATTTT. The encoded protein is CASSSGQGISNQPQHF.

This chain links TRBV19 with TRBJ1-1; D is unclear. This CDR3 spans 16 amino acids. CDR1 and CDR2 (germline): LNHDA, SQIVND (reference sequence). V was clipped by 1 base and J by 3 bases, with 15 bases between them. The CDR3 bases are TGTGCCAGTAGTATAGGTAGGAGAGTTATGGACACTGAAGCTTTCTTT. Translation: CASSIGRRVMDTEAFF.

The chain joins TRBV4-1 to TRBJ2-3; D may be TRBD2 (6 bases). The germline V gene encodes CDR1 MGHRA and CDR2 YSYEKL. With 4 bases removed from V and 0 bases from J, the gap between germline ends came to 17 bases. CDR3 length equals 17 residues. The CDR3 bases are TGCGCCAGCAGCCCAGGACCCAGCGGGCCTAGCACAGATACGCAGTATTTT. This gives the protein CASSPGPSGPSTDTQYF.

The CDR3 region has the DNA TGTGCCAGCAGTTACGACAGGGCGTACGAGCAGTACTTC. Protein product: CASSYDRAYEQYF. The chain recombines TRBV6-2 or TRBV6-3 with TRBJ2-7; the match to TRBD1 covers 7 bases. Germline V gives CDR1 MNHEY, CDR2 SVGEGT. With 2 bases clipped from V and 4 bases from J, the junction kept 2 bases outside the gene matches. The CDR3 length is 13 residues.

This chain uses TRBV20-1 with TRBJ2-3; no reliable D call. Per the germline V gene, CDR1 is DFQATT and CDR2 is SNEGSKA (reference sequence). Trimming removed 2 bases from V and 6 bases from J, with 6 bases in between. The CDR3 is 11 residues long. The CDR3 loop is CSARMRDTQYF. CDR3 sequence (DNA): TGCAGTGCTAGAATGAGGGATACGCAGTATTTT.